One and the same sample provided the 30 T cell receptor beta chains below, sequenced in a study of blood T cell repertoires in COVID-19. Produced via immunoSEQ multiplex PCR; TCRdb's table is partial and in-frame only. The sample lists 70,000 or so clones, approximately 80% occurring once. The sequencing input was peripheral blood. These TCRs come from an older man with active or convalescent COVID-19.

The chain employs TRBV30 and TRBJ2-7, with TRBD2 identical over 12 bases. Germline V CDR1 and CDR2: GTSNPN, SVGIG (reference sequence). The CDR3 consists of 16 residues. Unmatched junction bases numbered 8, after V lost 0 bases and J lost 5 bases. CDR3 amino acids: CAWSVSSSGRAHEQYF. In DNA, the CDR3 is TGTGCCTGGAGTGTATCTTCTAGCGGGAGGGCACACGAGCAGTACTTC. The entire variable domain, with the rest obtained from reference TRBV30 and TRBJ2-7, is as follows: SQTIHQWPATLVQPVGSPLSLECTVEGTSNPNLYWYRQAAGRGLQLLFYSVGIGQISSEVPQNLSASRPQDRQFILSSKKLLLSDSGFYLCAWSVSSSGRAHEQYFGPGTRLTVT.

This clone was seen just once. This sequence joins TRBV7-2 and TRBJ1-1; 12 nucleotides match TRBD1. There are 16 residues in the CDR3. V lost 5 bases to trimming and J lost 6 bases; unmatched junction nucleotides: 10. CDR1 and CDR2 (germline): SGHTA, FQGNSA. In DNA form, the CDR3 reads TGTGCCAGCAGCGCACGGGACAGGGGGCCTAGCGCTGAAGCTTTCTTT. This gives the protein CASSARDRGPSAEAFF.

This rearrangement joins TRBV27 to TRBJ2-7; 8 bases agree with TRBD1. The CDR3 is 18 amino acids. With 3 bases clipped from V and 4 bases from J, the junction kept 17 bases outside the gene matches. Germline V gene sequence: CDR1 MNHEY, CDR2 SMNVEV (reference sequence). The CDR3 nucleotides read TGTGCCAGCAGTTTTATCGAAGCAGGGGGCATGGGGCTTTACGAGCAGTACTTC. This sequence encodes CASSFIEAGGMGLYEQYF.

The chain employs TRBV11-3 and TRBJ2-1; 8 bases are a match to TRBD2. CDR1 and CDR2 (germline): SGHNT, YENEEA. V lost 3 bases and J lost 4; bases outside the gene matches: 5. The CDR3 has 15 amino acids. This CDR3 is CASSFWASGYNEQFF. CDR3 coding DNA: TGTGCCAGCAGCTTCTGGGCTAGCGGGTACAATGAGCAGTTCTTC.

V gene TRBV7-2 combines with J gene TRBJ2-2; no clear D gene. This CDR3 region has 16 residues. Trimming took off 3 bases at V and 1 base at J, with 12 bases between the two ends. The V gene's germline CDR1 is SGHTA and CDR2 FQGNSA. CDR3 coding DNA: TGTGCCAGCAGCTTCTTTCGGGTAGAGAACACCGGGGAGCTGTTTTTT. Protein sequence: CASSFFRVENTGELFF. The full variable domain, in which reference TRBV7-2 and TRBJ2-2 provide the parts outside the CDR3, is GAGVSQSPSNKVTEKGKDVELRCDPISGHTALYWYRQSLGQGLEFLIYFQGNSAPDKSGLPSDRFSAERTGGSVSTLTIQRTQQEDSAVYLCASSFFRVENTGELFFGEGSRLTVL.

This sequence joins TRBV5-1 and TRBJ1-4; TRBD1 agrees at 7 bases. CDR1 is SGHRS and CDR2 is YFSETQ in the germline V gene. V was pared by 0 bases and J by 8 bases, with 4 bases of the junction left unmatched. The CDR3 extends over 14 amino acids. CDR3 sequence reads: CASSLVTGQEKLFF. CDR3 DNA: TGCGCCAGCAGCTTGGTGACAGGGCAAGAAAAACTGTTTTTT.

The chain couples TRBV10-3 to TRBJ1-5; D may be TRBD1 (6 bases). Per the germline V gene, CDR1 is ENHRY and CDR2 is SYGVKD. This CDR3 region has 12 residues. V shed 8 bases and J shed 13 bases, with 18 bases lying between them. The CDR3 DNA reads TGTGCCATCGGAGTCGGGGGGGCCAGGCAGCATTTT. Translation gives CAIGVGGARQHF.

The chain links TRBV7-9 to TRBJ2-7; D is unclear. The ends were cut back, 0 bases at V and 2 bases at J, with 14 bases in the middle. The CDR3 has 16 amino acids. From germline, CDR1 is SEHNR and CDR2 FQNEAQ (reference sequence). In DNA form, the CDR3 reads TGTGCCAGCAGCTTAGCGGATGGCAGGCCAACCTACGAGCAGTACTTC. Its translation: CASSLADGRPTYEQYF.

The J gene is TRBJ2-7, the V gene TRBV30; possible D gene TRBD2, 6 bases. Trimming left V 8 bases short and J 6 bases short, with 14 bases between. The germline CDR1 and CDR2 sequences are GTSNPN and SVGIG (reference sequence). The CDR3 is made up of 11 amino acids. CDR3 sequence reads: CASDRGSEQYF. Here the CDR3 DNA reads TGTGCCAGTGACCGGGGGTCCGAGCAGTACTTC.

The V call is TRBV5-4, the J call TRBJ2-7; 7 bases are shared with TRBD2. The germline CDR1 and CDR2 sequences are SGHNT and YYREEE (reference sequence). This CDR3 has 14 amino acids. V shed 2 bases and J 6 bases; nucleotides not matched to a gene: 8. The CDR3 nucleotides read TGTGCCAGCAGCTTTGCGGGGGTCAATCGCGAGCAGTACTTC. Its translation: CASSFAGVNREQYF.

The rearrangement uses TRBV5-5 and TRBJ2-1, with D unclear. V lost 4 bases to trimming and J lost 5 bases, with 7 bases between them. Germline CDR1 reads SGHKS; CDR2 reads YYEKEE (reference sequence). This CDR3 is 12 amino acids long. The CDR3 DNA reads as TGTGCCAGCAGCCCTCTCGACAATGAGCAGTTCTTC. Its translation is CASSPLDNEQFF.

The chain carries TRBV4-1 and TRBJ2-3, with 9 nucleotides matching TRBD2. The V gene end was trimmed by 1 base and the J gene end by 5 bases; junction bases not matched to a gene: 19. This CDR3 is 20 amino acids long. In germline, CDR1 is MGHRA, CDR2 YSYEKL. For the CDR3, the DNA is TGCGCCAGCAGCCAAGCCGTGGGTAGCGGGGGCCCGGGACGGAAAGATACGCAGTATTTT. This codes for CASSQAVGSGGPGRKDTQYF.

Concerning this clone itself: In the same sample, other DNA sequences code for this CDR3. This chain links TRBV19 with TRBJ1-5, with D perhaps TRBD1 (5 bases). This CDR3 is built from 14 residues. Trimming pared 4 bases from V and 4 bases from J, leaving 11 bases between. Germline V gives CDR1 LNHDA, CDR2 SQIVND (reference sequence). The CDR3 loop reads CASSTTGGNQPQHF. CDR3 in DNA: TGTGCCAGTAGTACCACAGGAGGGAATCAGCCCCAGCATTTT.

V and J are TRBV11-2 and TRBJ2-2; D possibly corresponds to TRBD1 (6 bases). The CDR3 loop spans 14 amino acids. Germline values: CDR1 SGHAT, CDR2 FQNNGV. V was cut by 1 base and J by 4 bases, with 7 bases left in between. The CDR3 loop reads CASSLGTVTGELFF. The CDR3 bases are TGTGCCAGCAGCTTAGGGACAGTCACCGGGGAGCTGTTTTTT.

The rearrangement uses TRBV18 and TRBJ2-2; unclear D gene. The germline CDR1 and CDR2 sequences are KGHSH and LQKENI. V lost 2 bases to trimming and J lost 4 bases, with 8 bases between them. The CDR3 contains 14 residues. This CDR3 is CASSPVQSTGELFF. The CDR3 region has the DNA TGTGCCAGCTCACCAGTCCAGTCCACCGGGGAGCTGTTTTTT.

The chain couples TRBV10-3 to TRBJ1-1, with D possibly TRBD1 on 6 matching bases. Trimming took off 3 bases at V and 4 bases at J, with 18 bases between the two ends. The CDR3 extends over 16 amino acids. Germline values: CDR1 ENHRY, CDR2 SYGVKD. The CDR3 is CAISEKGGATGTEAFF. The CDR3 bases are TGTGCCATCAGTGAAAAGGGGGGGGCGACGGGCACTGAAGCTTTCTTT.

J is TRBJ2-3 and V is TRBV29-1; the D gene is possibly TRBD2 (5 bases). CDR1 SQVTM and CDR2 ANQGSEA come from the germline V gene. V lost 8 bases and J lost 2, with 11 bases in between. This CDR3 contains 12 residues. CDR3 protein: CSLATVTDTQYF. As DNA, the CDR3 is TGCAGCCTAGCTACAGTCACAGATACGCAGTATTTT.

V is TRBV5-6 and J is TRBJ2-3; 9 bases fit TRBD1. V trimming: 2 bases; J trimming: 0 bases; junction bases outside the gene matches: 1. The CDR3 has 15 residues. CDR1 is SGHDT, CDR2 YYEEEE, per germline. CDR3 region: CASSFDRGSTDTQYF. CDR3 DNA: TGTGCCAGCAGCTTTGACAGGGGGAGCACAGATACGCAGTATTTT.

The chain uses TRBV6-2 or TRBV6-3 and TRBJ1-5; unclear D gene. Germline loops: CDR1 MNHEY, CDR2 SVGEGT. The CDR3 sequence is 15 residues long. The V end lost 2 bases, the J end lost 6 bases, and 14 bases lay between the germline ends. CDR3 residues: CASSYSQDLGQPQHF. The CDR3 DNA is TGTGCCAGCAGTTACAGCCAGGATCTCGGTCAGCCCCAGCATTTT.

V and J are TRBV11-2 and TRBJ2-7; D unresolved. Trimming removed 5 bases from V and 1 base from J, with 12 bases in between. Germline V gene data show CDR1 as SGHAT and CDR2 as FQNNGV. This CDR3 is built from 14 residues. The CDR3 DNA reads TGTGCCAGCAGCGAGTACGTAAAATCCTACGAGCAGTACTTC. It codes for CASSEYVKSYEQYF. Filled out from reference TRBV11-2 and TRBJ2-7, the complete variable domain reads EAGVAQSPRYKIIEKRQSVAFWCNPISGHATLYWYQQILGQGPKLLIQFQNNGVVDDSQLPKDRFSAERLKGVDSTLKIQPAKLEDSAVYLCASSEYVKSYEQYFGPGTRLTVT.

V and J are TRBV2 and TRBJ1-5; 7 nucleotides match TRBD1. The CDR3 is made up of 14 amino acids. V lost 2 bases, J lost 7 bases, and 5 bases stayed unmatched. Germline loops: CDR1 SNHLY, CDR2 FYNNEI. The CDR3 protein is CASSETTGSQPQHF. CDR3 sequence (DNA): TGTGCCAGCAGTGAAACGACAGGGAGCCAGCCCCAGCATTTT.

The V and J genes are TRBV4-1 and TRBJ1-1; unclear D gene. The CDR3 consists of 15 residues. Germline V lookup: CDR1 MGHRA, CDR2 YSYEKL. Trimming took off 1 base at V and 1 base at J, with 10 bases between the two ends. The CDR3, as DNA: TGCGCCAGCAGCCAAGTCGGGAGAAAGAACACTGAAGCTTTCTTT. Protein sequence: CASSQVGRKNTEAFF.

This sequence joins TRBV28 and TRBJ1-1, with D possibly TRBD1 on 5 matching bases. Trimming cost V 7 bases and J 4 bases, with 19 bases left between them. The germline V gene has CDR1 MDHEN and CDR2 SYDVKM. This CDR3 has 15 residues. This chain's CDR3 is CASNPSRGRFTEAFF. The CDR3 nucleotides read TGTGCCAGCAACCCCTCGCGGGGGAGATTCACTGAAGCTTTCTTT.

This chain joins TRBV1 and TRBJ1-2. TRBV1 is a known pseudogene. This CDR3 is 14 amino acids long. The CDR3 sequence is CTSTTRSRSYGYTF. The DNA for the CDR3 is TGCACCAGCACAACCCGGAGCCGGTCCTATGGCTACACCTTC.

The genes are TRBV2 and TRBJ1-4; TRBD1 might be the D (5 bases). The germline V and J ends were trimmed by 2 bases and 12 bases, with 19 bases remaining between them. The germline V gene has CDR1 SNHLY and CDR2 FYNNEI. The CDR3 spans 15 residues. CDR3 protein: CASSENKGRVDELFF. The CDR3 coding sequence is TGTGCCAGCAGTGAAAATAAAGGCAGGGTTGATGAACTGTTTTTT.

This clone was detected only a few times. This chain uses TRBV27 with TRBJ1-2, with TRBD1 as a possible D gene (5 bases). This CDR3 region has 14 residues. Germline CDR1 reads MNHEY; CDR2 reads SMNVEV (reference sequence). Trimming took off 6 bases at V and 0 bases at J, with 11 bases between the two ends. This CDR3 is CASSMDKANYGYTF. The CDR3 bases are TGTGCCAGCAGCATGGACAAAGCTAACTATGGCTACACCTTC.

V is TRBV6-5 and J is TRBJ1-4, with D unclear. V lost 0 bases and J 8 bases, leaving 16 bases between the germline ends. CDR3 length: 16 amino acids. Per the germline V gene, CDR1 is MNHEY and CDR2 is SVGAGI. In DNA form, the CDR3 reads TGTGCCAGCAGTTACTCGACGGCGGGGTACGGGGAAAAACTGTTTTTT. As protein: CASSYSTAGYGEKLFF.

In this sample, this clone turned up once. The chain links TRBV27 to TRBJ2-2, with TRBD2 matching over 7 bases. V trimming: 5 bases; J trimming: 8 bases; junction bases outside the gene matches: 5. The length of the CDR3 is 13 residues. Germline values: CDR1 MNHEY, CDR2 SMNVEV (reference sequence). CDR3 sequence reads: CASSATLAGELFF. CDR3 nucleotide sequence: TGTGCCAGCAGTGCGACACTAGCGGGGGAGCTGTTTTTT.

The genes are TRBV6-5 and TRBJ1-6, with D unresolved. Germline lookup yields CDR1 MNHEY and CDR2 SVGAGI. V gave up 8 bases and J gave up 12 bases, with 14 bases separating them. CDR3 size: 12 residues. The CDR3 is CASGSRAGPLHF. In nucleotides, the CDR3 is TGTGCCAGCGGTTCGAGGGCCGGACCCCTCCACTTT.

The rearrangement links TRBV28 to TRBJ2-1, with 11 bases fitting TRBD2. CDR3 length: 15 amino acids. Per the germline V gene, CDR1 is MDHEN and CDR2 is SYDVKM. V was clipped by 6 bases and J by 5 bases; unmatched bases: 6. CDR3 in DNA: TGTGCCAGCAGCTATAGCGGGAGGGGAAACAATGAGCAGTTCTTC. As protein: CASSYSGRGNNEQFF.